These 26 T cell receptor beta chains share one sample of origin, sequenced in a study of T cell changes during pregnancy in multiple sclerosis. TCRdb's copy holds only in-frame clones and misses some; the assay was immunoSEQ multiplex PCR. The data contain about 100,000 clones, 92% of them singletons. This sample comprised peripheral blood, obtained in the first trimester of pregnancy. These receptors were taken from a female donor with multiple sclerosis, enrolled in a pregnancy study.

The V and J genes are TRBV7-9 and TRBJ1-4; D not resolved. CDR1 and CDR2 (germline): SEHNR, FQNEAQ (reference sequence). This CDR3 contains 13 residues. V gave up 5 bases and J gave up 6 bases, with 10 bases separating them. CDR3 DNA: TGTGCCAGCAGCGAGAGAGGCCATGAAAAACTGTTTTTT. This encodes CASSERGHEKLFF.

The chain combines TRBV10-3 with TRBJ2-5; TRBD2 agrees at 8 bases. J was trimmed by 3 bases and V by 0 bases; bases with no gene match: 3. This CDR3 contains 15 residues. Per germline, CDR1 ENHRY and CDR2 SYGVKD. The CDR3 reads CAISESGAGEETQYF. The CDR3 DNA is TGTGCCATCAGTGAGTCGGGAGCGGGAGAAGAGACCCAGTACTTC.

V and J are TRBV27 and TRBJ2-7, with D possibly TRBD2 on 6 matching bases. With 6 bases removed from V and 2 bases from J, the gap between germline ends came to 14 bases. Per germline, CDR1 MNHEY and CDR2 SMNVEV (reference sequence). The CDR3 is 14 amino acids. For the CDR3, the DNA is TGTGCCAGCAGCAACGCCGGGGGTCCCTACGAGCAGTACTTC. It encodes CASSNAGGPYEQYF.

The CDR3 reads CASGQGYEQYF. For the CDR3, the DNA is TGTGCCAGCGGACAGGGTTACGAGCAGTACTTC. The chain recombines TRBV2 with TRBJ2-7, with TRBD1 identical over 8 bases. V was clipped by 8 bases and J by 4 bases; unmatched bases: 1. The CDR3 has 11 residues. Germline V CDR1 and CDR2: SNHLY, FYNNEI.

The chain has TRBV7-2 and TRBJ2-7; 11 nucleotides line up with TRBD2. The CDR3 runs to 14 residues. Germline CDR1 and CDR2: SGHTA and FQGNSA. V dropped 6 bases and J dropped 2; count of bases not matched to a gene: 3. CDR3 region: CASRIAGGPYEQYF. The DNA for the CDR3 is TGTGCCAGCAGAATAGCGGGAGGGCCCTACGAGCAGTACTTC.

The J gene is TRBJ2-1, the V gene TRBV10-3; TRBD2 agrees at 7 bases. J lost 4 bases, V lost 6 bases, and 6 bases had no gene match. Germline-derived CDR1 and CDR2 are ENHRY and SYGVKD. The CDR3 covers 14 residues. DNA of the CDR3: TGTGCCATCAGGAGTACTAGCGAATACAATGAGCAGTTCTTC. This codes for CAIRSTSEYNEQFF.

This rearrangement joins TRBV7-2 to TRBJ2-1; D call uncertain. The V gene lost 1 base and the J gene lost 9 bases, with 13 bases spanning the gap. There are 14 residues in the CDR3. Germline CDR1 reads SGHTA; CDR2 reads FQGNSA. The CDR3 spells CASSLGSPPGEQFF. The CDR3 DNA sequence: TGTGCCAGCAGCTTAGGATCTCCCCCGGGTGAGCAGTTCTTC. Filled out from reference TRBV7-2 and TRBJ2-1, the complete variable domain reads GAGVSQSPSNKVTEKGKDVELRCDPISGHTALYWYRQSLGQGLEFLIYFQGNSAPDKSGLPSDRFSAERTGGSVSTLTIQRTQQEDSAVYLCASSLGSPPGEQFFGPGTRLTVL.

The chain uses TRBV5-1 and TRBJ2-5; TRBD1 agrees at 9 bases. Trimming at V came to 3 bases and at J to 3 bases, leaving 6 bases not matched to a gene. Germline assignment: CDR1 SGHRS and CDR2 YFSETQ. The CDR3 consists of 15 residues. CDR3 nucleotides: TGCGCCAGCAGCTGGTTACAGGGGGCCGAAGAGACCCAGTACTTC. Translated, it gives CASSWLQGAEETQYF.

The chain recombines TRBV27 with TRBJ2-7; TRBD1 agrees at 8 bases. J lost 2 bases, V lost 5 bases, and 11 bases had no gene match. Germline-derived CDR1 and CDR2 are MNHEY and SMNVEV (reference sequence). The CDR3 sequence is 16 residues long. The CDR3 region has the DNA TGTGCCAGCAGTCGAAGGACAGGGAAGTTACCCTACGAGCAGTACTTC. It encodes CASSRRTGKLPYEQYF.

The chain recombines TRBV7-2 with TRBJ2-1, with a weak D call TRBD1 (6 bases). The CDR3 sequence is 13 residues long. V lost 4 bases, J lost 4 bases, and 8 bases lay in between. Per germline, CDR1 SGHTA and CDR2 FQGNSA. CDR3 protein: CASSYGQYNEQFF. CDR3 nucleotides: TGTGCCAGCAGCTATGGACAGTACAATGAGCAGTTCTTC.

V gene TRBV27 combines with J gene TRBJ2-2, with 8 positions matching TRBD1. The V and J ends lost 10 bases and 4 bases, in that order; junction bases with no gene match: 17. The CDR3 runs to 17 residues. CDR1 and CDR2 from the germline V gene are MNHEY and SMNVEV (reference sequence). CDR3 sequence reads: CATRPGTGLLGTGELFF. The DNA of the CDR3 is TGTGCCACCCGTCCCGGGACAGGTCTCCTAGGCACCGGGGAGCTGTTTTTT.

This clone came up a few times. The rearrangement links TRBV19 to TRBJ2-2; 10 nucleotides match TRBD1. Trimming removed 7 bases from V and 3 bases from J; junction bases left unmatched: 2. The CDR3 runs to 14 residues. The germline CDR1 and CDR2 sequences are LNHDA and SQIVND (reference sequence). The CDR3 DNA is TGTGCCAGTAAGGGACAGGGGCACACCGGGGAGCTGTTTTTT. Its protein product is CASKGQGHTGELFF.

The chain recombines TRBV19 with TRBJ1-4; D possibly corresponds to TRBD1 (5 bases). Germline CDR1 reads LNHDA; CDR2 reads SQIVND (reference sequence). With 5 bases removed from V and 4 bases from J, the gap between germline ends came to 11 bases. The CDR3 is 14 residues long. The CDR3 reads CASSLRQINEKLFF. In DNA form, the CDR3 reads TGTGCCAGTAGTTTAAGACAGATTAATGAAAAACTGTTTTTT. The full variable domain, in which reference TRBV19 and TRBJ1-4 provide the parts outside the CDR3, is DGGITQSPKYLFRKEGQNVTLSCEQNLNHDAMYWYRQDPGQGLRLIYYSQIVNDFQKGDIAEGYSVSREKKESFPLTVTSAQKNPTAFYLCASSLRQINEKLFFGSGTQLSVL.

The V gene is TRBV7-9, the J gene TRBJ1-4; D is possibly TRBD1 (6 bases). The CDR3 covers 13 residues. Trimming took 6 bases from V and 15 from J, leaving 20 bases between them. Germline lookup yields CDR1 SEHNR and CDR2 FQNEAQ (reference sequence). The CDR3 nucleotides are TGTGCCAGCAGAGGGGGAAGGCTTGATGCGGTGTTTTTT. Its protein product is CASRGGRLDAVFF.

V usage is TRBV7-9 and J usage is TRBJ2-1; the D gene is possibly TRBD1 (6 bases). The CDR3 sequence is 16 residues long. V was trimmed by 4 bases and J by 5 bases, leaving 18 bases between them. Germline V gene sequence: CDR1 SEHNR, CDR2 FQNEAQ (reference sequence). This CDR3 reads CASSYLGRGSNNEQFF. CDR3 coding DNA: TGTGCCAGCAGCTACCTAGGCAGGGGATCAAACAATGAGCAGTTCTTC.

This clone occurred once. This CDR3 is CASSDDNSNQPQHF. Written as DNA, the CDR3 is TGTGCCAGCAGTGATGACAATAGCAATCAGCCCCAGCATTTT. V usage is TRBV2 and J usage is TRBJ1-5, with unresolved D. The germline CDR1 and CDR2 sequences are SNHLY and FYNNEI. Trimming took off 3 bases at V and 0 bases at J, with 6 bases between the two ends. The CDR3 length is 14 residues. Looking up the rest from reference TRBV2 and TRBJ1-5 gives the full variable domain: EPEVTQTPSHQVTQMGQEVILRCVPISNHLYFYWYRQILGQKVEFLVSFYNNEISEKSEIFDDQFSVERPDGSNFTLKIRSTKLEDSAMYFCASSDDNSNQPQHFGDGTRLSIL.

The rearrangement uses TRBV28 and TRBJ2-7, with 7 bases lining up with TRBD1. CDR1 and CDR2 from the germline V gene are MDHEN and SYDVKM. After removal of 4 bases from V and 5 bases from J, the junction contained 11 bases not matched to a gene. This CDR3 has 15 amino acids. The CDR3 spells CASSSPRQGIHEQYF. CDR3 coding DNA: TGTGCCAGCAGTTCGCCACGACAGGGAATCCACGAGCAGTACTTC.

The rearrangement uses TRBV2 and TRBJ2-7; D uncertain. The V and J ends lost 5 bases and 2 bases respectively, with 16 bases between them. The CDR3 totals 15 residues. Germline loops: CDR1 SNHLY, CDR2 FYNNEI. As DNA, the CDR3 is TGTGCCAGCAGTCTGCTCTATCGCGGAGCCTACGAGCAGTACTTC. Encoded protein: CASSLLYRGAYEQYF.

The gene calls are TRBV27 and TRBJ2-5; no clear D gene. Germline CDR1 and CDR2: MNHEY and SMNVEV (reference sequence). The CDR3 totals 16 residues. The V end lost 8 bases, the J end lost 4 bases, and 23 bases lay between the germline ends. CDR3 region: CASCPSQSFVRETQYF. DNA of the CDR3: TGTGCCAGCTGCCCCTCCCAAAGTTTTGTGCGAGAGACCCAGTACTTC.

The chain uses TRBV10-3 and TRBJ2-1, with 7 bases identical to TRBD2. Germline CDR1 reads ENHRY; CDR2 reads SYGVKD. J lost 3 bases, V lost 4 bases, and 12 bases had no gene match. The CDR3 loop spans 17 amino acids. DNA for the CDR3: TGTGCCATCAGTGGGGGGAACGGGAGGAGGGTCTACAATGAGCAGTTCTTC. This gives the protein CAISGGNGRRVYNEQFF.

The chain employs TRBV7-3 and TRBJ2-5; D may be TRBD2 (6 bases). V was pared by 2 bases and J by 4 bases, with 35 bases between. Germline V gene data show CDR1 as SGHTA and CDR2 as FQGTGA. This CDR3 is built from 22 residues. The CDR3 spells CASSLPLALGSTGGSPRETQYF. The CDR3 DNA follows: TGTGCCAGCAGCTTACCCCTCGCCCTGGGGTCTACAGGAGGGAGCCCCCGAGAGACCCAGTACTTC.

The CDR3 is CASSFRTGRVETQYF. The CDR3 DNA sequence: TGTGCCAGCAGCTTCCGGACAGGGCGGGTGGAGACCCAGTACTTC. The chain carries TRBV21-1 and TRBJ2-5; the table's D gene call, TRBD1, was not cross checked with the DNA. TRBV21-1 is assigned pseudogene status. The CDR3 loop spans 15 amino acids.

The rearrangement links TRBV6-5 to TRBJ1-2; D not resolved. The V end was cut by 0 bases, the J end by 7 bases, with 18 bases between. The CDR3 loop spans 16 amino acids. Germline V lookup: CDR1 MNHEY, CDR2 SVGAGI. The CDR3 reads CASSYSGAGPLSGYTF. CDR3 sequence (DNA): TGTGCCAGCAGTTACTCGGGTGCAGGCCCACTCTCTGGCTACACCTTC.

The chain couples TRBV28 to TRBJ1-1; D ambiguous. The CDR3 runs to 12 residues. Trimming took off 3 bases at V and 10 bases at J, with 12 bases between the two ends. CDR1 is MDHEN, CDR2 SYDVKM, per germline. DNA of the CDR3: TGTGCCAGCAGTTTCCTTTTAGGAGGAGCTTTCTTT. The encoded protein is CASSFLLGGAFF.

The table lists this clone with a count of one. J is TRBJ2-1 and V is TRBV9; 10 nucleotides align to TRBD2. The V gene's germline CDR1 is SGDLS and CDR2 YYNGEE. J gave up 3 bases and V 3 bases, and 12 bases lay outside the gene matches. CDR3 size: 18 residues. Here the CDR3 reads CASSEGKGLAGDYNEQFF. CDR3 coding DNA: TGTGCCAGCAGCGAGGGGAAGGGGCTAGCGGGGGACTACAATGAGCAGTTCTTC.

The chain recombines TRBV10-3 with TRBJ2-7; 12 positions agree with TRBD2. J gave up 4 bases and V 5 bases, and 12 bases lay outside the gene matches. In germline, CDR1 is ENHRY, CDR2 SYGVKD. CDR3 length: 17 residues. The CDR3 DNA follows: TGTGCCATCAGTCCACTAGCGGGAGGCTCTCCGGGGTACGAGCAGTACTTC. Its protein product is CAISPLAGGSPGYEQYF.